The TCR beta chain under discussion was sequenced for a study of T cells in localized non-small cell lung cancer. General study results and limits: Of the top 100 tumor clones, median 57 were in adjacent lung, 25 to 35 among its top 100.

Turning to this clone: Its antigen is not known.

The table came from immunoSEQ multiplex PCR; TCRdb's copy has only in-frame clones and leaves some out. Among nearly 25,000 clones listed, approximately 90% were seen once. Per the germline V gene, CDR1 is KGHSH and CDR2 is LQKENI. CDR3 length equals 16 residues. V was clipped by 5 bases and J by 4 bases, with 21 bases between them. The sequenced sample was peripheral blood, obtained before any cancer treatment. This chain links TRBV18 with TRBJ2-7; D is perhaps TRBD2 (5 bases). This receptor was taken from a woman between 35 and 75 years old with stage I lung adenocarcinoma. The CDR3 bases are TGTGCCAGCTCAATGCAGGAAAGGCCGGGGTCGTACGAGCAGTACTTC. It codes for CASSMQERPGSYEQYF. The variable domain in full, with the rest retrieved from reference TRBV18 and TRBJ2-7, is NAGVMQNPRHLVRRRGQEARLRCSPMKGHSHVYWYRQLPEEGLKFMVYLQKENIIDESGMPKERFSAEFPKEGPSILRIQQVVRGDSAAYFCASSMQERPGSYEQYFGPGTRLTVT.